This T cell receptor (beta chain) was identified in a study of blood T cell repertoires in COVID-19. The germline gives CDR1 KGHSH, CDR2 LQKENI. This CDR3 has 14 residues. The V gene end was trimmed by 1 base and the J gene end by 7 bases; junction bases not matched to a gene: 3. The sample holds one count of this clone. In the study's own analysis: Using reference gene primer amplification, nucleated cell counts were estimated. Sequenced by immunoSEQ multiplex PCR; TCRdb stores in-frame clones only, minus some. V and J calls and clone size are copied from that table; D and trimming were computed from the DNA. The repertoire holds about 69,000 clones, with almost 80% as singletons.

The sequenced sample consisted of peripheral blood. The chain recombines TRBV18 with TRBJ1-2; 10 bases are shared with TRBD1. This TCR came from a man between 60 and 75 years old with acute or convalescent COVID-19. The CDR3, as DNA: TGTGCCAGCTCACCACGGGACAGGGGTGCTGGCTACACCTTC. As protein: CASSPRDRGAGYTF. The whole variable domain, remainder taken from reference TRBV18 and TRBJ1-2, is NAGVMQNPRHLVRRRGQEARLRCSPMKGHSHVYWYRQLPEEGLKFMVYLQKENIIDESGMPKERFSAEFPKEGPSILRIQQVVRGDSAAYFCASSPRDRGAGYTFGSGTRLTVV.